These 15 T cell receptor beta chains came from one sample sequenced in a study of identical twins. TCRdb independently ran MiXCR on the 5' RACE reads; one entry per CDR3 protein. The sample lists hundreds of thousands of distinct CDR3 sequences; around 12% were seen once. This sample was also put to use in a study of yellow fever vaccine responses in identical twins.

Source material: PBMCs. Every receptor here comes from a woman aged 18-29 years in good health.

This clonotype was detected ten times or more. The chain has TRBV4-1 and TRBJ1-6, with D perhaps matching TRBD1 (5 bases). This CDR3 is 15 amino acids long. V lost 0 bases and J 11 bases, leaving 14 bases between the germline ends. Germline assignment: CDR1 MGHRA and CDR2 YSYEKL. CDR3 nucleotides: TGCGCCAGCAGCCAAGATCCGGGGGGGTGGGCACCCCTCCACTTT. This codes for CASSQDPGGWAPLHF.

Many counts were recorded for this clonotype. CDR3 sequence: CASSGSGTSGSDEQFF. DNA for the CDR3: TGTGCCAGCAGCGGCTCCGGGACTAGCGGGAGCGATGAGCAGTTCTTC. The J gene is TRBJ2-1, the V gene TRBV7-9; 14 nucleotides agree with TRBD2. The germline V gene has CDR1 SEHNR and CDR2 FQNEAQ (reference sequence). The CDR3 runs to 16 residues. The V and J ends lost 5 bases and 8 bases, in that order; junction bases with no gene match: 8.

This clonotype was detected only a few times. This chain uses TRBV5-1 with TRBJ1-2, with a tentative D call TRBD1 (6 bases). The CDR3 length is 16 residues. Trimming removed 3 bases at V and 8 bases at J, with 23 bases between. The germline gives CDR1 SGHRS, CDR2 YFSETQ. The CDR3 is CASSYPLDRPGGGYTF. In nucleotides, the CDR3 is TGCGCCAGCAGCTACCCCCTGGACAGACCGGGCGGAGGCTACACCTTC.

This chain connects TRBV12-3 or TRBV12-4 to TRBJ2-1, with D tentatively TRBD1 (5 bases). Trimming took 4 bases from V and 0 from J, leaving 13 bases between them. This CDR3 region has 16 residues. The CDR3 is CASSSRQRPSYNEQFF. The CDR3 DNA sequence: TGTGCCAGCAGTTCCAGACAGAGACCCTCCTACAATGAGCAGTTCTTC.

The rearrangement links TRBV11-2 to TRBJ2-2; 9 nucleotides line up with TRBD1. The germline gives CDR1 SGHAT, CDR2 FQNNGV. This CDR3 has 13 residues. With V trimmed by 7 bases and J by 8 bases, 5 bases remained unmatched. CDR3 bases: TGTGCCAGCAACCAACAGGGGGCTGGGGAGCTGTTTTTT. Its translation is CASNQQGAGELFF.

This clonotype was seen more than once but under ten times. The J gene is TRBJ2-5, the V gene TRBV2; D remains unclear. From germline, CDR1 is SNHLY and CDR2 FYNNEI. V lost 10 bases, J lost 3 bases, and 9 bases lay in between. The CDR3 has 11 amino acids. This chain's CDR3 is CANTQKETQYF. The DNA of the CDR3 is TGTGCCAATACACAAAAAGAGACCCAGTACTTC. The entire variable domain, with the rest obtained from reference TRBV2 and TRBJ2-5, is as follows: EPEVTQTPSHQVTQMGQEVILRCVPISNHLYFYWYRQILGQKVEFLVSFYNNEISEKSEIFDDQFSVERPDGSNFTLKIRSTKLEDSAMYFCANTQKETQYFGPGTRLLVL.

This clonotype appeared many times. The chain combines TRBV20-1 with TRBJ2-3; D remains ambiguous. CDR1 and CDR2 (germline): DFQATT, SNEGSKA (reference sequence). CDR3 size: 15 residues. The V end was cut by 1 base, the J end by 0 bases, with 11 bases between. CDR3 sequence (DNA): TGCAGTGCTAGAGTCCGAGATCGCAGCACAGATACGCAGTATTTT. As protein: CSARVRDRSTDTQYF.

For the CDR3, the DNA is TGTGCCAGCGTTGGGGAGAGGTTGATAGATGAGCAGTTCTTC. Translation: CASVGERLIDEQFF. This sequence joins TRBV25-1 and TRBJ2-1; TRBD2 is a possible D gene (5 bases). Germline loops: CDR1 MGHDK, CDR2 SYGVNS. Trimming took off 8 bases at V and 8 bases at J, with 19 bases between the two ends. This CDR3 contains 14 residues. The full variable domain, in which reference TRBV25-1 and TRBJ2-1 provide the parts outside the CDR3, is EADIYQTPRYLVIGTGKKITLECSQTMGHDKMYWYQQDPGMELHLIHYSYGVNSTEKGDLSSESTVSRIRTEHFPLTLESARPSHTSQYLCASVGERLIDEQFFGPGTRLTVL.

This clonotype was seen at least ten times. The chain carries TRBV29-1 and TRBJ2-1; TRBD1 matches 10 bases. This CDR3 comprises 12 residues. CDR1 and CDR2 from the germline V gene are SQVTM and ANQGSEA. The CDR3: CGQGVSYNEQFF. CDR3 nucleotides: TGCGGACAGGGGGTCTCCTACAATGAGCAGTTCTTC.

The table lists this clonotype with a few counts. The chain uses TRBV2 and TRBJ1-2, with no clear D. This CDR3 has 13 amino acids. Trimming shortened V by 6 bases and J by 0 bases, and 8 bases separated the two germline ends. Germline CDR1 reads SNHLY; CDR2 reads FYNNEI. Here the CDR3 reads CASSLPTNYGYTF. The CDR3 nucleotides read TGTGCCAGCAGCCTGCCAACTAACTATGGCTACACCTTC.

This chain joins TRBV6-2 or TRBV6-3 and TRBJ2-2; D is ambiguous. CDR3 length: 14 residues. V was trimmed by 6 bases and J by 5 bases, leaving 13 bases between them. Per the germline V gene, CDR1 is MNHEY and CDR2 is SVGEGT. CDR3 DNA: TGTGCCAGCAGACCAAACTATGATACCGGGGAGCTGTTTTTT. This gives the protein CASRPNYDTGELFF.

This clonotype was counted a few times. This chain links TRBV5-1 with TRBJ2-1; D is unresolved. CDR1 is SGHRS, CDR2 YFSETQ, per germline. This CDR3 comprises 14 residues. The ends were cut back, 4 bases at V and 8 bases at J, with 16 bases in the middle. CDR3 in amino acids: CASSVSAKPHEQFF. In nucleotides, the CDR3 is TGCGCCAGCAGCGTTTCCGCCAAGCCCCATGAGCAGTTCTTC.

This clonotype was seen ten or more times. V and J are TRBV3-1 and TRBJ2-7; 14 positions match TRBD2. Germline CDR1 and CDR2: LGHDT and YNNKEL (reference sequence). V was clipped by 0 bases and J by 4 bases; unmatched bases: 2. The CDR3 is 16 residues long. CDR3 nucleotides: TGTGCCAGCAGCCAAGAAGGGACTAGCGGGAGATACGAGCAGTACTTC. Protein sequence: CASSQEGTSGRYEQYF.

This clonotype was counted at least ten times. The chain recombines TRBV20-1 with TRBJ2-4; D possibly corresponds to TRBD2 (6 bases). The CDR3 covers 14 residues. Trimming took off 3 bases at V and 0 bases at J, with 9 bases between the two ends. CDR1 DFQATT and CDR2 SNEGSKA come from the germline V gene (reference sequence). CDR3 DNA sequence: TGCAGTGCTAGCGGGGGTATAGCCAAAAACATTCAGTACTTC. Encoded protein: CSASGGIAKNIQYF.

This chain uses TRBV20-1 with TRBJ2-5, with 7 bases identical to TRBD2. The germline gives CDR1 DFQATT, CDR2 SNEGSKA (reference sequence). This CDR3 spans 13 amino acids. V dropped 5 bases and J dropped 3; count of bases not matched to a gene: 6. The CDR3 sequence is CSASLGREETQYF. The CDR3 DNA follows: TGCAGTGCTTCCCTTGGGAGGGAAGAGACCCAGTACTTC.